This TCR beta chain came from a study of cytomegalovirus exposure and HLA in healthy donors. Study context: A preliminary data release comprised approximately 85 million unique TCRs obtained from HLA-typed donors. General observations from the study: A list of around 150 TCR beta chains associated with cytomegalovirus was given. Despite most TCR sequences being rare, some public TCRs occurred in many donors.

To note about this clone: What it binds is not known.

The PCR contained 60 Vbeta and 13 Jbeta primers. Assay used: immunoSEQ multiplex PCR; TCRdb lists only in-frame clones, some missing. The sample yields more than 140,000 clones, of which the top ten take up about 2.3%. J gave up 1 base and V 3 bases, and 5 bases lay outside the gene matches. CDR1 and CDR2 (germline): SEHNR, FQNEAQ (reference sequence). CDR3 size: 16 residues. The receptor's source is a young woman in good health and CMV-seronegative. The genes are TRBV7-9 and TRBJ2-4; TRBD2 aligns across 8 bases. Sequenced input: PBMCs. CDR3 amino acids: CASSFTSGAAKNIQYF. CDR3 sequence (DNA): TGTGCCAGCAGCTTCACTAGCGGCGCGGCCAAAAACATTCAGTACTTC.